Listed below are T cell receptor beta chains from one sample, sequenced in a study of response to subunit inactivated influenza vaccine. One entry per CDR3 protein, called by TCRdb with MiXCR from the RT-PCR reads. Found here are fewer than 600,000 distinct CDR3 sequences, less than 7.5% of them singletons; the top ten hold around 13%. The starting material was PBMCs from blood, obtained less than 25 months after vaccination. The receptors originated from a man between 50 and 69 years old who received an inactivated influenza vaccine. The CDR3 runs from the conserved cysteine through the conserved F or W. The D gene is left open where the match is weak. Only some rows state a clone size, as once, few, many or a class for expanded clones.

>TRBJ2-1|14|TRBD2|TRBV3-1|few
CASSHSGAYNEQFF
>TRBJ1-4|16|NA|TRBV20-1|NA
CSARDSGLFLGEKLFF
>TRBJ1-2|13|NA|TRBV6-1|NA
CASSRRPNYGYTF
>TRBJ2-2|14|NA|TRBV20-1|few
CSARNEQGTGELFF
>TRBJ2-7|15|TRBD2|TRBV6-5|few
CASSYSERGVGEQYF
>TRBJ2-7|15|TRBD1|TRBV6-5|NA
CASSYSMDRRYEQYF
>TRBJ1-1|13|NA|TRBV7-9|many
CASRYILGEEAFF
>TRBJ1-6|14|TRBD1|TRBV25-1|NA
CASQGGNYNSPLHF
>TRBJ1-2|12|NA|TRBV11-2|NA
CASSLTVYGYTF
>TRBJ2-1|16|TRBD2|TRBV6-2/TRBV6-3|NA
CASRPSGSGRDNEQFF
>TRBJ1-3|15|NA|TRBV7-2|few
CASSLDGSSGNTIYF
>TRBJ2-7|15|NA|TRBV5-5|NA
CASSQGGGNSYEQYF
>TRBJ2-6|17|NA|TRBV11-2|NA
CASSLEVSGSGANVLTF
>TRBJ2-1|15|TRBD2|TRBV18|NA
CASSPGLAGTNEQFF
>TRBJ2-5|15|NA|TRBV9|many
CASSVGVRVQETQYF
>TRBJ1-3|15|NA|TRBV27|many
CASSQRGARGNTIYF
>TRBJ2-5|14|NA|TRBV9|many
CASSVYAGQETQYF
>TRBJ1-3|15|NA|TRBV5-6|many
CASSLTGFSGNTIYF
>TRBJ1-6|15|NA|TRBV3-1|few
CASSQGGTSNSPLHF
>TRBJ2-1|14|NA|TRBV6-1|many
CASMRVGTYNEQFF
>TRBJ2-3|16|NA|TRBV20-1|few
CSARDLRQALPDTQYF
>TRBJ2-1|15|TRBD2|TRBV7-2|few
CASSWRGGVYNEQFF
>TRBJ2-1|12|NA|TRBV10-3|NA
CAVGRRDDEQFF
>TRBJ2-1|16|TRBD1|TRBV6-2/TRBV6-3|NA
CASSYSRTGGYNEQFF
>TRBJ2-4|14|NA|TRBV28|few
CASSFQQAKNIQYF
>TRBJ2-2|13|NA|TRBV12-3/TRBV12-4|NA
CASTRTNTGELFF
>TRBJ2-1|15|TRBD2|TRBV5-5|NA
CASSGSSGSIGEQFF
>TRBJ1-2|13|NA|TRBV20-1|many
CSARVDINYGYTF
>TRBJ2-1|14|TRBD2|TRBV20-1|few
CSADPSGRGNEQFF
>TRBJ2-7|13|NA|TRBV12-3/TRBV12-4|few
CASSLSAWHEQYF
>TRBJ2-7|16|TRBD1|TRBV7-9|few
CASSWAGTGVKDEQYF
>TRBJ2-2|15|TRBD2|TRBV19|few
CATYPGLAGVGELFF
>TRBJ2-1|13|NA|TRBV20-1|NA
CSASGLYYNEQFF
>TRBJ2-3|17|TRBD2|TRBV4-3|many
CASSQRTSGDYTDTQYF
>TRBJ2-7|16|TRBD2|TRBV7-8|NA
CASSFAGLAGAHEQYF
>TRBJ2-4|16|NA|TRBV4-3|NA
CASSQSLQGFGNIQYF
>TRBJ2-1|16|TRBD2|TRBV20-1|few
CSARSRRGAPPMLQFF
>TRBJ2-1|16|TRBD2|TRBV12-3/TRBV12-4|many
CASSPARGAGGYEQFF
>TRBJ2-6|19|NA|TRBV5-4|few
CASSLGLGGRSLGANVLTF
>TRBJ2-7|15|TRBD2|TRBV9|many
CASSEGPGTTYEQYF
>TRBJ2-1|18|TRBD2|TRBV4-3|few
CASSQDRLAAVSYNEQFF
>TRBJ2-1|16|TRBD2|TRBV30|few
CAWSGGLAGGYNEQFF